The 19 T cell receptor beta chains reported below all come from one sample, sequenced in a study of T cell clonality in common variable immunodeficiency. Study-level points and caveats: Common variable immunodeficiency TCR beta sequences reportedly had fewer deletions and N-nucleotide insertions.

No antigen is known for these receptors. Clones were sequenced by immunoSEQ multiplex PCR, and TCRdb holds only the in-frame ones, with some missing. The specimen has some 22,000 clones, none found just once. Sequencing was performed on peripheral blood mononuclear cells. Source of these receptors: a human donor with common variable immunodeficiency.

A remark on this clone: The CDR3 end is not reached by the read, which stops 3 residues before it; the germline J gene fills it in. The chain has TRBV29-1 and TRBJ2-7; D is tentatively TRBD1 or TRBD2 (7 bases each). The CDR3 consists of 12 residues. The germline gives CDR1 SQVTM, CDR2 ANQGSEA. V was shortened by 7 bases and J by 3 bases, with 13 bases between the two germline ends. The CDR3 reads CSGGRGLYEQYF. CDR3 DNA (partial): TGCAGCGGGGGGAGGGGGCTCTACGAG.

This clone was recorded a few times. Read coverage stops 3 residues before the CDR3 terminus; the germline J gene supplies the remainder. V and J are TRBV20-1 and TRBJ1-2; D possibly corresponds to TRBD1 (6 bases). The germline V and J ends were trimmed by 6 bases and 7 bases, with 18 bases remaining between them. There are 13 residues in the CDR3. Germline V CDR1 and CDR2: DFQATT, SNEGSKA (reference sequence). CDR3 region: CSAGGQGGFGYTF. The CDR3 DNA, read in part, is TGCAGTGCCGGGGGGCAGGGAGGGTTTGGC.

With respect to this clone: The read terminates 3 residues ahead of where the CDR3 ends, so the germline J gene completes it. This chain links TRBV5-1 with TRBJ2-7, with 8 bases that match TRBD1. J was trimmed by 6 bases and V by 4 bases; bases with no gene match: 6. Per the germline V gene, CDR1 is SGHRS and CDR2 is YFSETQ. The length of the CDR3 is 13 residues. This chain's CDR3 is CASSATGEAEQYF. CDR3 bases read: TGCGCCAGCAGCGCGACAGGGGAGGCCGAG.

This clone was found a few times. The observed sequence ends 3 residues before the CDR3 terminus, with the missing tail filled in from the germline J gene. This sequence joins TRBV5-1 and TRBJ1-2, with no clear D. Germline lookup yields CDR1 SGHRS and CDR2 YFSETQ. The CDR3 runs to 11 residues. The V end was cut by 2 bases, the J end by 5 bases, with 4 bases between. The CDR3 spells CASSLGYGYTF. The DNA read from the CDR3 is TGCGCCAGCAGCTTAGGGTATGGC.

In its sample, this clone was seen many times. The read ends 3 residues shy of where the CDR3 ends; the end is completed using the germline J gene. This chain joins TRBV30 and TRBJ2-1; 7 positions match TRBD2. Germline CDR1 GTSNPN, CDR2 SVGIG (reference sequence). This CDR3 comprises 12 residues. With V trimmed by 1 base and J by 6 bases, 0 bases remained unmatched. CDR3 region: CAWSGLANEQFF. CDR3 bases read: TGTGCCTGGAGTGGACTAGCCAATGAG.

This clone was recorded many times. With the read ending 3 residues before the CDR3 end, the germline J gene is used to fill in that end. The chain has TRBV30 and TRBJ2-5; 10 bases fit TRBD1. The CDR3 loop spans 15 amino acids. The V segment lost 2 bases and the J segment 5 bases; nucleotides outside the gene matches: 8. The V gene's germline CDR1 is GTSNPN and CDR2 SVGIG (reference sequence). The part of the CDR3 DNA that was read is TGTGCCTGGAGTCCCAGGACAGGGGGGGTGGAGACC. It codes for CAWSPRTGGVET. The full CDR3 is CAWSPRTGGVETQYF. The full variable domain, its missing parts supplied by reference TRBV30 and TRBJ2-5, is SQTIHQWPATLVQPVGSPLSLECTVEGTSNPNLYWYRQAAGRGLQLLFYSVGIGQISSEVPQNLSASRPQDRQFILSSKKLLLSDSGFYLCAWSPRTGGVETQYFGPGTRLLVL.

Incomplete CDR3 DNA: TGTGCCAGCAGGAGACTAGCGGGGCAAGAGACC. Translating gives CASRRLAGQET. The whole CDR3 protein reads CASRRLAGQETQYF. The chain carries TRBV2 and TRBJ2-5; 11 nucleotides line up with TRBD2. The sequenced fragment ends 3 residues before the CDR3 boundary, so the rest is inferred from the germline J gene. This CDR3 spans 14 amino acids. V was clipped by 6 bases and J by 2 bases; unmatched bases: 2. CDR1 is SNHLY, CDR2 FYNNEI, per germline.

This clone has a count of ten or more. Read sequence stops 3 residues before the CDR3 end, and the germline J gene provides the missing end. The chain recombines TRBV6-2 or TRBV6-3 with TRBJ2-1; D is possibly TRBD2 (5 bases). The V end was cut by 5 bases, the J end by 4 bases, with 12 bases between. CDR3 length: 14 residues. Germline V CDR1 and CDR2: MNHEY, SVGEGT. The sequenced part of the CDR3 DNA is TGTGCCAGCAGTCGCCTGGACTGGTACAATGAG. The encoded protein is CASSRLDWYNE. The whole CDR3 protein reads CASSRLDWYNEQFF.

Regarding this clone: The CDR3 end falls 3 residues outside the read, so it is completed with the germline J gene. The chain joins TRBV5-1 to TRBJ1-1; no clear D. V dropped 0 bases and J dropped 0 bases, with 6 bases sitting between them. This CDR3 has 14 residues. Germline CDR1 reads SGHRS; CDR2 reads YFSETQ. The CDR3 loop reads CASSLVQVNTEAFF. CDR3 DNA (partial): TGCGCCAGCAGCTTGGTTCAGGTGAACACTGAA.

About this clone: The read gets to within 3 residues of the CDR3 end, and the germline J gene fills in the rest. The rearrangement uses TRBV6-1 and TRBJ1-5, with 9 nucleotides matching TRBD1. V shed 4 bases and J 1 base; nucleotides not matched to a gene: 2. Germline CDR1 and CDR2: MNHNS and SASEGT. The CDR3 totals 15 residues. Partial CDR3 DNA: TGTGCCAGCAGTGGGACAGGGGAAAGCAATCAGCCC. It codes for CASSGTGESNQP. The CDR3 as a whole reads CASSGTGESNQPQHF.

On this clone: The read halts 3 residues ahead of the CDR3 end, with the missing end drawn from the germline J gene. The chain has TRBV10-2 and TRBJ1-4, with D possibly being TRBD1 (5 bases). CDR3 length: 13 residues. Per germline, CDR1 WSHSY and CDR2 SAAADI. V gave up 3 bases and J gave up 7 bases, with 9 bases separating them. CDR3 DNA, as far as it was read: TGCGCCAGCAGTGATCGACAGTCTGAAAAA. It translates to CASSDRQSEK. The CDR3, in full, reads CASSDRQSEKLFF.

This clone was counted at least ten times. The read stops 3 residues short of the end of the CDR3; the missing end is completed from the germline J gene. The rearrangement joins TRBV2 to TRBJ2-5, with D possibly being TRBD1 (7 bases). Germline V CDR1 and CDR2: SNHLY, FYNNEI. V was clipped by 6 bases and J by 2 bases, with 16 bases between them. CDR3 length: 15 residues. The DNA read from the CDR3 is TGTGCCAGCAGCCAGACAGGGAGGAGGCAAGAGACC. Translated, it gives CASSQTGRRQET. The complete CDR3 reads CASSQTGRRQETQYF.

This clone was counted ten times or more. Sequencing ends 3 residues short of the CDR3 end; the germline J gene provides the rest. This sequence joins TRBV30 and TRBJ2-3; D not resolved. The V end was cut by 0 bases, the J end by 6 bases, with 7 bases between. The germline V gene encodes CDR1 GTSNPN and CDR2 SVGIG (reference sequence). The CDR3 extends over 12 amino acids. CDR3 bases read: TGTGCCTGGAGTGTAATAGGGGATACG. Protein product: CAWSVIGDT. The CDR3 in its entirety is CAWSVIGDTQYF.

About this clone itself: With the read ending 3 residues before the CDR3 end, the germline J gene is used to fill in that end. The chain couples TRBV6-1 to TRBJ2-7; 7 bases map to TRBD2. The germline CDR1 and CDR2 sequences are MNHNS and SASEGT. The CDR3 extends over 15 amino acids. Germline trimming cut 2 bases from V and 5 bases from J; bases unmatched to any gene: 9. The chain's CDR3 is CASSELGAGKDEQYF. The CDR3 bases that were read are TGTGCCAGCAGTGAATTGGGAGCGGGGAAGGACGAG.

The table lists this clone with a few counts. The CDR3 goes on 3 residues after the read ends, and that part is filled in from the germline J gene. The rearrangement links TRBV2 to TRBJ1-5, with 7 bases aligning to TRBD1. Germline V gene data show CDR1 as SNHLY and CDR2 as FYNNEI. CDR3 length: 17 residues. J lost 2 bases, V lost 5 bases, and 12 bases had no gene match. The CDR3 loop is CASSLQTGLGGNQPQHF. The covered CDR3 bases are TGTGCCAGCAGTCTACAGACAGGGCTTGGGGGCAATCAGCCC.

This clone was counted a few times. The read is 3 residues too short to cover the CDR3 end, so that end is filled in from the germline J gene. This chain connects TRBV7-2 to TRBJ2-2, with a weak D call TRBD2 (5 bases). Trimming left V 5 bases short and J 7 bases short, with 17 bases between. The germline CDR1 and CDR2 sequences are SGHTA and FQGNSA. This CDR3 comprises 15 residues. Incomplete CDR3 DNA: TGTGCCAGCAGCCCCCTCAATAGGGCGGGCGGGGAG. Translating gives CASSPLNRAGGE. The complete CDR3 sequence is CASSPLNRAGGELFF.

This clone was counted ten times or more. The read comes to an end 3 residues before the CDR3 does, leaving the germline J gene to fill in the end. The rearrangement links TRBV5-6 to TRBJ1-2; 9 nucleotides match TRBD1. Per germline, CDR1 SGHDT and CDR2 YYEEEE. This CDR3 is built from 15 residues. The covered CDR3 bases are TGTGCCAGCAGCCAATTACAGGGGGCTAGTGGCGGC. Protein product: CASSQLQGASGG. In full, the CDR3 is CASSQLQGASGGYTF.

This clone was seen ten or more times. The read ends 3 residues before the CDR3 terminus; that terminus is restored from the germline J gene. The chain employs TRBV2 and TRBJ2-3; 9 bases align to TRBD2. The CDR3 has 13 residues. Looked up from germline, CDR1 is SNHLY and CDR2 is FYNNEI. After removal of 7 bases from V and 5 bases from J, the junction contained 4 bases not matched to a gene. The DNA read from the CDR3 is TGTGCCAGCAAGGGCGGGGGGGAAGATACG. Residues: CASKGGGEDT. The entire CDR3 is CASKGGGEDTQYF.

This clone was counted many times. CDR3 in amino acids: CASSWGDGTLSSYNEQFF. The DNA read from the CDR3 is TGCGCCAGCAGCTGGGGGGACGGGACCCTCAGCTCCTACAATGAG. This chain joins TRBV5-1 and TRBJ2-1; TRBD2 is a possible D gene (6 bases). The read falls 3 residues short of the CDR3 end, and the missing part is taken from the germline J gene. The CDR3 covers 18 residues. Trimming took off 3 bases at V and 0 bases at J, with 19 bases between the two ends. CDR1 and CDR2 from the germline V gene are SGHRS and YFSETQ.